This T cell receptor beta chain was sequenced in a study of CD8 T cells in ankylosing spondylitis (dated by TCRdb to 2016 to 2017). Background on the whole study: T cell receptor beta repertoires were profiled in healthy donors and ankylosing spondylitis patients so that disease-linked TCR variants could be found. The whole study cohort included 108 healthy donors and 20 to 30 ankylosing spondylitis patients. Samples of peripheral blood were taken, and for ankylosing spondylitis patients, synovial fluid was collected as well.

Germline trimming: 4 bases from V, 3 bases from J; junction bases outside gene matches: 12. Via the germline V gene (reference sequence), CDR1 is LGHDT and CDR2 YNNKEL. Inclusive of the bounding cysteine and phenylalanine, the CDR3 is 16 residues long. Of the read, only the CDR3 DNA is kept; its 48 bases are in frame from base 1. A word on this clonotype: Its specific antigen is unknown. No much larger clonotype is one base removed from it; base qualities were not supplied.

Sequencing was carried out with an Illumina HiSeq 2500. Quantitative 5'-RACE with molecular barcodes was the method used to prepare the TCR beta libraries. The authors' analysis ran thus. A new computational method, built on a probabilistic model of VDJ rearrangement, was used to identify disease-linked TCR variants. The public reads were run again by TCRdb, first through fastp at Q25 and then through MiXCR, and only productive beta chains were kept. Each entry merges the rows of one CDR3 protein and shows their most common DNA and genes. The V and J calls follow TCRdb's processing rather than the paper's. Within this sample are roughly 450,000 distinct CDR3 sequences, with roughly 27% of them counted one time only. Roughly 0.9% of the sample goes to the ten largest clones. The study at large found these results: The disease-linked clones were reported to be significantly enriched in matched synovial fluid samples from ankylosing spondylitis patients. A TCR beta motif made up of several highly homologous amino acid variants appeared to be characteristic of blood from ankylosing spondylitis patients. Some motif variants had previously been reported in the synovial fluid and blood of reactive arthritis patients, which suggests shared mechanisms of disease initiation. The disease-linked clones had a CD8+ phenotype and were found at relatively low frequencies in peripheral blood.

The sequence is built from TRBV3-1 and TRBJ2-7; TRBD2 agrees with 7 junctional bases. The origin of this receptor is a male donor with ankylosing spondylitis. Sequencing used blood, either unsorted or a sorted T cell fraction (not recorded which). The nucleotides read TGTGCCAGCAGCCCTTACCTCAGCGGGGTCTTCTACGAGCAGTACTTC. This codes for CASSPYLSGVFYEQYF.